The 26 T cell receptor beta chains presented below share a single source sample, sequenced in a study of CD8 T cells in Susac syndrome. RNA, at roughly 0.45 to 1 ug, was reverse transcribed with random hexamers. TCRdb analysed the immunoSEQ multiplex PCR reads with MiXCR anew, one entry per CDR3 protein. The table has about 110,000 distinct CDR3 sequences, 90% to 98% seen once. The sequenced sample was CD4+ T cells from PBMCs. These receptors all stem from a human donor in good health.

The J gene is TRBJ2-3, the V gene TRBV20-1, with a possible D match to TRBD2 (6 bases). The germline CDR1 and CDR2 sequences are DFQATT and SNEGSKA (reference sequence). Trimming took 6 bases from V and 0 from J, leaving 13 bases between them. The CDR3 has 14 residues. The CDR3 DNA is TGCAGTGCCACCCAGGCGGGAAGCACAGATACGCAGTATTTT. It translates to CSATQAGSTDTQYF.

This chain uses TRBV15 with TRBJ2-4; D unclear. Trimming removed 2 bases at V and 0 bases at J, with 8 bases between. The germline V gene has CDR1 LNHNV and CDR2 YYDKDF (reference sequence). The CDR3 totals 15 residues. In DNA form, the CDR3 reads TGTGCCACCAGCAGACCCCAGGTAGCCAAAAACATTCAGTACTTC. Protein product: CATSRPQVAKNIQYF.

The gene calls are TRBV7-9 and TRBJ1-5; D is undetermined. CDR1 SEHNR and CDR2 FQNEAQ come from the germline V gene (reference sequence). V lost 4 bases and J 2 bases, leaving 12 bases between the germline ends. The CDR3 is 15 amino acids. The CDR3 DNA reads TGTGCCAGCAGCTCCTGGGGTGAGGGCAATCAGCCCCAGCATTTT. Residues: CASSSWGEGNQPQHF.

The chain is built from TRBV29-1 and TRBJ2-7; D unclear. The germline CDR1 and CDR2 sequences are SQVTM and ANQGSEA. Trimming took 1 base from V and 7 from J, leaving 11 bases between them. The CDR3 sequence is 12 residues long. The CDR3 nucleotides are TGCAGCGTTGAAGGGCAGGTGGGAGAGCAGTACTTC. This sequence encodes CSVEGQVGEQYF.

The chain is built from TRBV20-1 and TRBJ2-3; 7 bases are a match to TRBD2. CDR1 is DFQATT, CDR2 SNEGSKA, per germline (reference sequence). CDR3 length: 16 amino acids. The ends lost 6 bases at V and 0 bases at J; junction bases unmatched: 12. The CDR3 spells CSASIVGGGSTDTQYF. The CDR3 nucleotides are TGCAGTGCCTCGATTGTTGGGGGGGGGAGCACAGATACGCAGTATTTT.

The gene calls are TRBV29-1 and TRBJ2-7; possible D gene TRBD2, 6 bases. Germline-derived CDR1 and CDR2 are SQVTM and ANQGSEA. The CDR3 is made up of 13 amino acids. V dropped 7 bases and J dropped 2 bases, with 15 bases sitting between them. Here the CDR3 DNA reads TGCAGCGCTCAAGCGGGCGCCGCCTACGAGCAGTACTTC. It translates to CSAQAGAAYEQYF.

The rearrangement links TRBV3-1 to TRBJ2-7, with 8 bases identical to TRBD2. This CDR3 has 16 residues. Germline V gene data show CDR1 as LGHDT and CDR2 as YNNKEL (reference sequence). V was pared by 1 base and J by 5 bases, with 10 bases of the junction left unmatched. As DNA, the CDR3 is TGTGCCAGCAGCCAAGGGGGATTAGCGGGAACCAACGAGCAGTACTTC. Protein product: CASSQGGLAGTNEQYF.

The J gene is TRBJ1-1, the V gene TRBV29-1; 9 bases match TRBD1. Per germline, CDR1 SQVTM and CDR2 ANQGSEA. This CDR3 has 13 residues. J lost 0 bases, V lost 7 bases, and 3 bases had no gene match. The CDR3 region has the DNA TGCAGCGCCGGGACAGGGATGAACACTGAAGCTTTCTTT. Translating gives CSAGTGMNTEAFF.

This clonotype was found a few times. The V and J genes are TRBV5-6 and TRBJ2-7; D is unresolved. Trimming shortened V by 1 base and J by 1 base, and 3 bases separated the two germline ends. CDR1 and CDR2 from the germline V gene are SGHDT and YYEEEE. The CDR3 length is 12 residues. CDR3 sequence: CASSLRSYEQYF. CDR3 DNA sequence: TGTGCCAGCAGCTTGCGTTCCTACGAGCAGTACTTC.

This sequence joins TRBV12-3 or TRBV12-4 and TRBJ2-7; D is uncertain. The CDR3 is 13 residues long. Trimming cost V 6 bases and J 2 bases, with 11 bases left between them. The CDR3 DNA is TGTGCCAGCAGACCGACAACTACCTACGAGCAGTACTTC. Protein: CASRPTTTYEQYF.

This chain joins TRBV7-3 and TRBJ1-1; no definite D call. The germline V and J ends were trimmed by 5 bases and 10 bases, with 20 bases remaining between them. Germline V gives CDR1 SGHTA, CDR2 FQGTGA. The CDR3 totals 14 residues. This CDR3 reads CASSPFGEEKPAFF. CDR3 DNA: TGTGCCAGCAGCCCATTCGGGGAGGAAAAACCAGCTTTCTTT.

This chain joins TRBV19 and TRBJ2-7; the match to TRBD1 covers 8 bases. This CDR3 comprises 13 residues. Germline CDR1 and CDR2: LNHDA and SQIVND (reference sequence). Trimming at V came to 7 bases and at J to 6 bases, leaving 8 bases not matched to a gene. The CDR3 DNA reads TGTGCCAGTAACGGGCAGGGGGCCGGCGAGCAGTACTTC. Translated, it gives CASNGQGAGEQYF.

The rearrangement links TRBV4-2 to TRBJ1-1; 8 bases map to TRBD1. Trimming at V came to 4 bases and at J to 5 bases, leaving 9 bases not matched to a gene. The CDR3 covers 15 residues. Germline CDR1 LGHNA, CDR2 YNFKEQ. The CDR3 here is CASSPSPTGGTEAFF. The CDR3 DNA is TGTGCCAGCAGCCCCTCACCCACAGGGGGGACTGAAGCTTTCTTT.

This rearrangement joins TRBV18 to TRBJ2-2; maybe TRBD2 (7 bases). Germline CDR1 is KGHSH and CDR2 is LQKENI. The CDR3 spans 17 residues. The V end lost 1 base, the J end lost 3 bases, and 15 bases lay between the germline ends. CDR3 sequence (DNA): TGTGCCAGCTCACCACTTCGGGGGGCCCCCGACACCGGGGAGCTGTTTTTT. Translated, it gives CASSPLRGAPDTGELFF.

The gene calls are TRBV20-1 and TRBJ2-5; TRBD2 matches at 9 bases. The CDR3 has 16 residues. CDR1 DFQATT and CDR2 SNEGSKA come from the germline V gene (reference sequence). J was trimmed by 3 bases and V by 6 bases; bases with no gene match: 14. The CDR3 region has the DNA TGCAGTGCGACACCTAAGGCGGGGGGGTTGGAAGAGACCCAGTACTTC. Protein product: CSATPKAGGLEETQYF.

The chain is built from TRBV7-9 and TRBJ1-4; no reliable D call. From germline, CDR1 is SEHNR and CDR2 FQNEAQ (reference sequence). The CDR3 extends over 12 amino acids. V lost 3 bases to trimming and J lost 10 bases, with 9 bases between them. This CDR3 is CASSFTEPKLFF. CDR3 coding DNA: TGTGCCAGCAGCTTCACCGAGCCAAAACTGTTTTTT.

This rearrangement joins TRBV9 to TRBJ2-6, with a tentative D call TRBD2 (5 bases). V was pared by 2 bases and J by 2 bases, with 5 bases between. CDR1 and CDR2 from the germline V gene are SGDLS and YYNGEE. The CDR3 runs to 14 residues. The CDR3 loop is CASSVGAGANVLTF. The CDR3 region has the DNA TGTGCCAGCAGCGTCGGGGCTGGGGCCAACGTCCTGACTTTC.

The CDR3 loop is CASSQEGGLADLQETQYF. The CDR3 nucleotides read TGTGCCAGCAGCCAAGAAGGGGGACTAGCGGACCTCCAAGAGACCCAGTACTTC. J is TRBJ2-5 and V is TRBV4-2; 11 positions match TRBD2. The CDR3 has 18 amino acids. CDR1 is LGHNA, CDR2 YNFKEQ, per germline. The V and J ends lost 0 bases and 1 base, in that order; junction bases with no gene match: 7.

This clonotype has just one count. The chain is built from TRBV3-1 and TRBJ2-7, with D possibly matching TRBD1 (7 bases). Trimming removed 4 bases at V and 6 bases at J, with 16 bases between. This CDR3 contains 14 residues. Per the germline V gene, CDR1 is LGHDT and CDR2 is YNNKEL (reference sequence). CDR3 residues: CASSPRDRRLEQYF. The DNA of the CDR3 is TGTGCCAGCAGCCCGCGGGACAGACGGCTCGAGCAGTACTTC.

The V and J genes are TRBV2 and TRBJ2-1; a possible D gene is TRBD2 (6 bases). The CDR3 has 13 amino acids. Looked up from germline, CDR1 is SNHLY and CDR2 is FYNNEI. Trimming left V 6 bases short and J 3 bases short, with 9 bases between. CDR3 protein: CASRDGGYNEQFF. CDR3 nucleotide sequence: TGTGCCAGCAGGGACGGGGGCTACAATGAGCAGTTCTTC.

The gene calls are TRBV30 and TRBJ1-6; perhaps TRBD1 as D (5 bases). V was clipped by 4 bases and J by 4 bases, with 8 bases between them. The CDR3 is 13 amino acids. In germline, CDR1 is GTSNPN, CDR2 SVGIG (reference sequence). CDR3 coding DNA: TGTGCCTGGATGCGGACATATAATTCACCCCTCCACTTT. This sequence encodes CAWMRTYNSPLHF.

Worth noting for this clonotype: The junction departs from the called germline gene at one end, perhaps through a read error. The chain employs TRBV5-6 and TRBJ2-4; either TRBD1 or TRBD2 may fit D (6 bases each). Germline values: CDR1 SGHDT, CDR2 YYEEEE. This CDR3 spans 15 amino acids. The DNA for the CDR3 is TGTGCCAGCAGTTTGGAGGGGGAAGCCAAAAACATTCAGTACTTC. Its protein product is CASSLEGEAKNIQYF.

This CDR3 reads CASSQVRWGGDTYEQYF. DNA for the CDR3: TGTGCCAGCAGCCAAGTTAGGTGGGGGGGGGACACCTACGAGCAGTACTTC. This rearrangement joins TRBV3-1 to TRBJ2-7, with a weak D call TRBD2 (7 bases). CDR3 length: 17 amino acids. Germline V lookup: CDR1 LGHDT, CDR2 YNNKEL (reference sequence). The V and J ends lost 1 base and 2 bases respectively, with 18 bases between them.

The chain joins TRBV30 to TRBJ2-2; 7 bases line up with TRBD1. The CDR3 length is 13 residues. CDR1 GTSNPN and CDR2 SVGIG come from the germline V gene (reference sequence). The V gene end was trimmed by 1 base and the J gene end by 5 bases; junction bases not matched to a gene: 1. CDR3 sequence (DNA): TGTGCCTGGAGTGCACAGGGGACCGGGGAGCTGTTTTTT. This codes for CAWSAQGTGELFF. Full variable domain (rest looked up from reference TRBV30 and TRBJ2-2): SQTIHQWPATLVQPVGSPLSLECTVEGTSNPNLYWYRQAAGRGLQLLFYSVGIGQISSEVPQNLSASRPQDRQFILSSKKLLLSDSGFYLCAWSAQGTGELFFGEGSRLTVL.

The chain links TRBV18 to TRBJ2-5; TRBD1 matches 10 bases. The CDR3 covers 16 residues. Germline V gene data show CDR1 as KGHSH and CDR2 as LQKENI. V was pared by 0 bases and J by 2 bases, with 3 bases of the junction left unmatched. CDR3 bases: TGTGCCAGCTCACCACCGACAGGGGGCCCACAAGAGACCCAGTACTTC. Protein product: CASSPPTGGPQETQYF.

The chain uses TRBV12-3 or TRBV12-4 and TRBJ2-6; the D gene is possibly TRBD2 (6 bases). Trimming cost V 7 bases and J 2 bases, with 15 bases left between them. The CDR3 is made up of 16 amino acids. In DNA, the CDR3 is TGTGCCAGCACCCGGGGGACGATGACTGGGGCCAACGTCCTGACTTTC. It specifies CASTRGTMTGANVLTF.